What follows are 27 T cell receptor beta chains derived from one specimen sequenced in a study of shared clonotypes between healthy human individuals. Sequencing used immunoSEQ multiplex PCR; TCRdb keeps in-frame clones, though not all of them. The table shows more than 2,000,000 clones, with roughly 92% occurring only once. Sequencing was done on a sample of naive CD4+ T cells sorted from blood. Indicated subset: CD45RA+ positively selected. These receptors were collected from a man younger than 30 in good health.

The chain is built from TRBV4-3 and TRBJ2-1; 7 positions agree with TRBD2. Unmatched junction bases numbered 14, after V lost 4 bases and J lost 5 bases. CDR1 LGHNA and CDR2 YSLEER come from the germline V gene. This CDR3 contains 17 residues. This chain's CDR3 is CASSPKKRGGRNNEQFF. In nucleotides, the CDR3 is TGCGCCAGCAGCCCTAAGAAACGGGGCGGGAGAAACAATGAGCAGTTCTTC.

V usage is TRBV5-1 and J usage is TRBJ2-7, with TRBD1 identical over 7 bases. Germline V gene lookup returns CDR1 SGHRS and CDR2 YFSETQ. The junction had 10 bases not matched to a gene; V was cut back by 3 bases and J by 4 bases. The CDR3 length is 15 residues. CDR3: CASSSAGTVPYEQYF. For the CDR3, the DNA is TGCGCCAGCAGCTCGGCCGGGACAGTTCCATACGAGCAGTACTTC.

The chain has TRBV6-1 and TRBJ1-5; possibly TRBD1 for D (5 bases). Trimming took off 5 bases at V and 4 bases at J, with 9 bases between the two ends. CDR1 is MNHNS and CDR2 is SASEGT in the germline V gene. This CDR3 has 13 residues. The CDR3 DNA follows: TGTGCCAGCAGTCCGACAGCTAATCAGCCCCAGCATTTT. Translation: CASSPTANQPQHF.

The chain couples TRBV30 to TRBJ1-3, with a possible D match to TRBD1 (5 bases). The ends were cut back, 3 bases at V and 3 bases at J, with 9 bases in the middle. The CDR3 runs 13 residues. Germline CDR1 and CDR2: GTSNPN and SVGIG (reference sequence). CDR3: CAWRGGGGNTIYF. Here the CDR3 DNA reads TGTGCCTGGAGGGGGGGAGGTGGAAACACCATATATTTT.

Regarding this clone: The sample carries other DNA sequences with the same CDR3. This sequence joins TRBV29-1 and TRBJ2-4, with D tentatively TRBD1 (6 bases). V was pared by 4 bases and J by 0 bases, with 10 bases between. The CDR3 sequence is 14 residues long. Germline CDR1 is SQVTM and CDR2 is ANQGSEA. The CDR3, as DNA: TGCAGCGTTGGCGACAGGCTAGCCAAAAACATTCAGTACTTC. Translated: CSVGDRLAKNIQYF.

The chain couples TRBV5-1 to TRBJ2-2, with 7 bases identical to TRBD2. J gave up 2 bases and V 1 base, and 5 bases lay outside the gene matches. The CDR3 is 16 amino acids. The germline CDR1 and CDR2 sequences are SGHRS and YFSETQ. CDR3 residues: CASSLRPSGNTGELFF. The CDR3 nucleotides are TGCGCCAGCAGCTTGCGGCCTAGCGGAAACACCGGGGAGCTGTTTTTT.

As regards this clone: Other DNA sequences in the same sample also yield this CDR3. This chain joins TRBV11-3 and TRBJ2-1; 7 nucleotides align to TRBD2. The CDR3 is made up of 15 amino acids. J gave up 3 bases and V 6 bases, and 8 bases lay outside the gene matches. CDR1 and CDR2 from the germline V gene are SGHNT and YENEEA. In DNA form, the CDR3 reads TGTGCCAGCAGTCTGGGAGGGGCGGGCTACAATGAGCAGTTCTTC. This gives the protein CASSLGGAGYNEQFF.

The chain combines TRBV7-2 with TRBJ2-5; D is uncertain. Trimming cost V 3 bases and J 2 bases, with 7 bases left between them. The CDR3 runs 13 residues. CDR1 SGHTA and CDR2 FQGNSA come from the germline V gene. In DNA, the CDR3 is TGTGCCAGCAGCTTCGTGGTACAAGAGACCCAGTACTTC. This encodes CASSFVVQETQYF.

For this clone: Other DNA sequences in the same sample also yield this CDR3. The gene calls are TRBV28 and TRBJ2-5, with D possibly TRBD1 on 6 matching bases. From germline, CDR1 is MDHEN and CDR2 SYDVKM. The V and J ends lost 4 bases and 2 bases respectively, with 8 bases between them. The CDR3 extends over 13 amino acids. Here the CDR3 DNA reads TGTGCCAGCAGTTCAGGACAGCAAGAGACCCAGTACTTC. Translation gives CASSSGQQETQYF.

This chain links TRBV30 with TRBJ1-2; perhaps TRBD1 as D (6 bases). V lost 3 bases to trimming and J lost 5 bases, with 22 bases between them. Germline V CDR1 and CDR2: GTSNPN, SVGIG (reference sequence). This CDR3 region has 16 residues. In DNA form, the CDR3 reads TGTGCCTGGAGCATCGGCAGGGGAGGGGCCCTATATGGCTACACCTTC. This translates into CAWSIGRGGALYGYTF.

V gene TRBV5-1 combines with J gene TRBJ1-5; D is perhaps TRBD1 (5 bases). CDR1 and CDR2 (germline): SGHRS, YFSETQ. The CDR3 runs to 15 residues. V dropped 0 bases and J dropped 6 bases, with 13 bases sitting between them. CDR3 amino acids: CASSLVGDPSQPQHF. The CDR3 DNA reads TGCGCCAGCAGCTTGGTCGGGGACCCTAGTCAGCCCCAGCATTTT.

V gene TRBV5-4 combines with J gene TRBJ2-7; D is possibly TRBD1 (5 bases). The V end lost 3 bases, the J end lost 1 base, and 14 bases lay between the germline ends. Germline-derived CDR1 and CDR2 are SGHNT and YYREEE (reference sequence). This CDR3 has 15 amino acids. Written as DNA, the CDR3 is TGTGCCAGCAGCTCCCAGGGTCCGGAATCCTACGAGCAGTACTTC. Its translation is CASSSQGPESYEQYF.

In nucleotides, the CDR3 is TGTGCCAGCAGTTACCACTCCCAACTCCAGCGACGAAAGGAGCAGTATTTT. Amino acids: CASSYHSQLQRRKEQYF. The genes are TRBV6-7 and TRBJ2-3; D is uncertain. TRBV6-7 is placed among ORFs of uncertain function. The CDR3 is made up of 17 amino acids. Trimming pared 2 bases from V and 11 bases from J, leaving 26 bases between.

As to this clone: Other DNA sequences in this specimen translate into the identical CDR3. The chain has TRBV7-2 and TRBJ1-2; 9 bases fit TRBD1. The CDR3 is made up of 14 amino acids. With 5 bases clipped from V and 3 bases from J, the junction kept 4 bases outside the gene matches. Per the germline V gene, CDR1 is SGHTA and CDR2 is FQGNSA. CDR3 nucleotides: TGTGCCAGCAGCCCGGGGACAGGGTACTATGGCTACACCTTC. It translates to CASSPGTGYYGYTF.

The J gene is TRBJ2-5, the V gene TRBV29-1, with TRBD2 matching over 7 bases. The J call may be mistaken, given a closer DNA end match to TRBJ2-7. Looked up from germline, CDR1 is SQVTM and CDR2 is ANQGSEA. The CDR3 sequence is 13 residues long. The chain's CDR3 is CSVRAGSSYEQYF. The DNA of the CDR3 is TGCAGCGTCCGAGCGGGGAGCTCCTACGAGCAGTACTTC.

The chain employs TRBV4-3 and TRBJ1-1; D is unresolved. The CDR3 length is 15 residues. With 8 bases removed from V and 0 bases from J, the gap between germline ends came to 16 bases. Germline V gene data show CDR1 as LGHNA and CDR2 as YSLEER. The CDR3 coding sequence is TGCGCCAGCTCCGAGGGTCTGCTTATGAACACTGAAGCTTTCTTT. It specifies CASSEGLLMNTEAFF.

V is TRBV28 and J is TRBJ1-1, with 8 bases that match TRBD1. There are 16 residues in the CDR3. Germline V gene lookup returns CDR1 MDHEN and CDR2 SYDVKM. Unmatched junction bases numbered 9, after V lost 2 bases and J lost 4 bases. The DNA for the CDR3 is TGTGCCAGCAGTTTAAGGGGCAGGGGGCAAAGCACTGAAGCTTTCTTT. This gives the protein CASSLRGRGQSTEAFF.

The chain recombines TRBV5-4 with TRBJ2-3; D remains ambiguous. Germline loops: CDR1 SGHNT, CDR2 YYREEE (reference sequence). Trimming took 2 bases from V and 0 from J, leaving 10 bases between them. This CDR3 is built from 15 residues. This CDR3 is CASSFDGTSTDTQYF. The CDR3, as DNA: TGTGCCAGCAGCTTCGACGGAACTAGCACAGATACGCAGTATTTT.

The genes are TRBV9 and TRBJ1-2, with 8 bases fitting TRBD1. Germline CDR1 reads SGDLS; CDR2 reads YYNGEE. The CDR3 has 13 amino acids. Germline trimming cut 4 bases from V and 4 bases from J; bases unmatched to any gene: 3. The CDR3 loop is CASSLTGAYGYTF. The CDR3 region has the DNA TGTGCCAGCAGCCTGACAGGGGCCTATGGCTACACCTTC.

This clone occurred a few times. The identical CDR3 is also encoded by other nucleotide sequences in the sample. The gene calls are TRBV14 and TRBJ1-5; D gene unclear. V was clipped by 1 base and J by 2 bases, with 6 bases between them. The CDR3 sequence is 14 residues long. Germline V lookup: CDR1 SGHDN, CDR2 FVKESK. The CDR3 sequence: CASSQGGGNQPQHF. CDR3 coding DNA: TGTGCCAGCAGCCAAGGGGGAGGCAATCAGCCCCAGCATTTT.

This clone appeared a few times. The chain links TRBV10-1 to TRBJ1-1, with D uncertain. The V gene's germline CDR1 is WNHNN and CDR2 SYGVQD (reference sequence). The CDR3 runs to 12 residues. V shed 3 bases and J shed 5 bases, with 7 bases lying between them. For the CDR3, the DNA is TGCGCCAGCAGTGATCTGGGGACTGAAGCTTTCTTT. This codes for CASSDLGTEAFF.

The rearrangement links TRBV7-9 to TRBJ2-1; D is unresolved. The CDR3 totals 16 residues. V gave up 5 bases and J gave up 5 bases, with 19 bases separating them. CDR1 is SEHNR, CDR2 FQNEAQ, per germline (reference sequence). The CDR3 loop is CASSDKRGNNDNEQFF. Written as DNA, the CDR3 is TGTGCCAGCAGCGACAAGAGAGGCAATAATGACAATGAGCAGTTCTTC.

The chain combines TRBV27 with TRBJ2-2; unclear D gene. Germline V gene data show CDR1 as MNHEY and CDR2 as SMNVEV (reference sequence). The CDR3 totals 15 residues. Trimming cost V 7 bases and J 0 bases, with 12 bases left between them. CDR3 protein: CASTLWAANTGELFF. DNA for the CDR3: TGTGCCAGCACCCTCTGGGCGGCGAACACCGGGGAGCTGTTTTTT.

The CDR3 sequence: CASSPGRELNTEAFF. The CDR3 DNA reads TGTGCCAGCTCACCAGGACGGGAACTGAACACTGAAGCTTTCTTT. V usage is TRBV18 and J usage is TRBJ1-1; D not resolved. This CDR3 contains 15 residues. CDR1 is KGHSH, CDR2 LQKENI, per germline. Trimming pared 2 bases from V and 0 bases from J, leaving 10 bases between.

J is TRBJ2-2 and V is TRBV28, with 7 bases identical to TRBD2. This CDR3 has 16 residues. Germline assignment: CDR1 MDHEN and CDR2 SYDVKM. Trimming took 5 bases from V and 1 from J; bases not matched to a gene: 7. The CDR3 DNA reads as TGTGCCAGCAGTGGAGCGACTAGCTTGAACACCGGGGAGCTGTTTTTT. This gives the protein CASSGATSLNTGELFF. The full variable domain, rest sourced from reference TRBV28 and TRBJ2-2, is DVKVTQSSRYLVKRTGEKVFLECVQDMDHENMFWYRQDPGLGLRLIYFSYDVKMKEKGDIPEGYSVSREKKERFSLILESASTNQTSMYLCASSGATSLNTGELFFGEGSRLTVL.

The chain is built from TRBV29-1 and TRBJ2-1; weak D call: TRBD2 (6 bases). V was clipped by 4 bases and J by 5 bases, with 15 bases between them. Germline CDR1 is SQVTM and CDR2 is ANQGSEA. The CDR3 runs 14 residues. In DNA, the CDR3 is TGCAGCGTTGCACCGGGACTGATTAACAATGAGCAGTTCTTC. Amino acids: CSVAPGLINNEQFF.

The chain's CDR3 is CATSRGDRGLAEETQYF. The CDR3 bases are TGTGCCACCAGCAGAGGCGACCGTGGGCTAGCGGAAGAGACCCAGTACTTC. The chain is built from TRBV15 and TRBJ2-5; 7 bases line up with TRBD2. The CDR3 runs to 17 residues. The germline gives CDR1 LNHNV, CDR2 YYDKDF (reference sequence). V shed 1 base, J shed 3 bases, and the junction held 11 bases outside the gene matches.